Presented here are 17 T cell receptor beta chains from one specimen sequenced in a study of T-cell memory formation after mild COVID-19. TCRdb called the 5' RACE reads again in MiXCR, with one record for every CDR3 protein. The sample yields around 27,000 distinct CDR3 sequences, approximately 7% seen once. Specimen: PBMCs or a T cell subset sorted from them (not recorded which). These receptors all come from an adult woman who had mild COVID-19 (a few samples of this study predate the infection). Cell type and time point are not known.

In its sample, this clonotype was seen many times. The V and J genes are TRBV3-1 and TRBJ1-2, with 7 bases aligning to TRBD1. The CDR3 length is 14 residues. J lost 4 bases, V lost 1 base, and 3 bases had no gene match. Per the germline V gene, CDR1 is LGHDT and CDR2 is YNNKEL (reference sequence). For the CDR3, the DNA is TGTGCCAGCAGCCAAGGACAGGGTAGCTATGGCTACACCTTC. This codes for CASSQGQGSYGYTF.

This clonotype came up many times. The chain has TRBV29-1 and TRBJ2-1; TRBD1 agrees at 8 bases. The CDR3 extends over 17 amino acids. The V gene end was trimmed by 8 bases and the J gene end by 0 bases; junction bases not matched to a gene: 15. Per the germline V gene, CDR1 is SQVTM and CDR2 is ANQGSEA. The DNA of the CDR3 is TGCAGCTACTCCGGGACAGGCCACTCCAGCTCCTACAATGAGCAGTTCTTC. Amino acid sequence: CSYSGTGHSSSYNEQFF.

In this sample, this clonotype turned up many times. The CDR3 protein is CASSSDRAAMNTEAFF. CDR3 DNA sequence: TGCGCCAGCAGCTCGGACAGGGCGGCCATGAACACTGAAGCTTTCTTT. The chain employs TRBV5-1 and TRBJ1-1; 8 bases map to TRBD1. Trimming removed 3 bases from V and 0 bases from J; junction bases left unmatched: 7. The CDR3 is 16 amino acids. Germline CDR1 and CDR2: SGHRS and YFSETQ.

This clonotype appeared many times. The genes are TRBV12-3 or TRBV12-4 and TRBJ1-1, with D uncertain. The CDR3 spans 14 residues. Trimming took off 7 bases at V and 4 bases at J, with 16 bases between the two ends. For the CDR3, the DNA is TGTGCCAGCAACCCCGAGGCCTGGGGCACTGAAGCTTTCTTT. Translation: CASNPEAWGTEAFF.

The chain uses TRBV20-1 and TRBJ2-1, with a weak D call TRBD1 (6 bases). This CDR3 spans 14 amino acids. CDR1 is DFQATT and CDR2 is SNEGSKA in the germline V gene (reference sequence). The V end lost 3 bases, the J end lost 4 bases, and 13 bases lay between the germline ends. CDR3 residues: CSARSPGVYNEQFF. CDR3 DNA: TGCAGTGCTAGGTCCCCAGGGGTTTACAATGAGCAGTTCTTC.

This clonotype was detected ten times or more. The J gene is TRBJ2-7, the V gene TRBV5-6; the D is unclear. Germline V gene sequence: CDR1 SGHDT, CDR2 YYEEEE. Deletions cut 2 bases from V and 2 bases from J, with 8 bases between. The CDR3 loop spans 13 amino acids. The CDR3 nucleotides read TGTGCCAGCAGCTTAGAGCAGCCCTACGAGCAGTACTTC. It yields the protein CASSLEQPYEQYF. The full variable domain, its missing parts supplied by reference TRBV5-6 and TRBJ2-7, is DAGVTQSPTHLIKTRGQQVTLRCSPKSGHDTVSWYQQALGQGPQFIFQYYEEEERQRGNFPDRFSGHQFPNYSSELNVNALLLGDSALYLCASSLEQPYEQYFGPGTRLTVT.

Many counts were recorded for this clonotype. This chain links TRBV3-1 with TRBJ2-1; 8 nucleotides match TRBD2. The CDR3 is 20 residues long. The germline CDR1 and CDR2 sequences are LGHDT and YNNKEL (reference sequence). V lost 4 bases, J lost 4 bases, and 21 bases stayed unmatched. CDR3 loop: CASSRLTTGATSGAYNEQFF. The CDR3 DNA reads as TGTGCCAGCAGCCGATTGACAACTGGCGCAACTAGCGGAGCTTACAATGAGCAGTTCTTC.

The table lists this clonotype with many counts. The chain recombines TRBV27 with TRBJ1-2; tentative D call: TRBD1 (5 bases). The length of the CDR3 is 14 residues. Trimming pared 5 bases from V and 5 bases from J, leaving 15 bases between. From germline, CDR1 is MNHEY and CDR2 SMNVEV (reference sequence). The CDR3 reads CASSLALGGYGYTF. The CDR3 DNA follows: TGTGCCAGCAGTCTGGCCTTGGGGGGTTATGGCTACACCTTC.

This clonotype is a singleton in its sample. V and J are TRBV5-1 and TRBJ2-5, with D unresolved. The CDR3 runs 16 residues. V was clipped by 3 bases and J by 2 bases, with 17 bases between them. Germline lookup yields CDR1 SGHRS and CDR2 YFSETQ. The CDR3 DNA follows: TGCGCCAGCAGCTCGGAAGGCTTTGGTCGACAAGAGACCCAGTACTTC. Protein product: CASSSEGFGRQETQYF.

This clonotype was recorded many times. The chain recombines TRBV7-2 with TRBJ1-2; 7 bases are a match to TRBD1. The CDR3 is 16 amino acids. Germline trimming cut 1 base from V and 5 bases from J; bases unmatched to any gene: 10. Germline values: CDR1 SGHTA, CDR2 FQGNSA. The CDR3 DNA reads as TGTGCCAGCAGCTTAGTTTCAGGGGGAGCGGATTATGGCTACACCTTC. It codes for CASSLVSGGADYGYTF.

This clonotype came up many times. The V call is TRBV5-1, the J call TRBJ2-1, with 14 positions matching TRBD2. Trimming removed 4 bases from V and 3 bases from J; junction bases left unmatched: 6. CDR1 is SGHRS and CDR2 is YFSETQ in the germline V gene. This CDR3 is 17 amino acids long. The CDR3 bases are TGCGCCAGCAGCCATACGGGACTAGCGGGGGTCTACAATGAGCAGTTCTTC. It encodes CASSHTGLAGVYNEQFF.

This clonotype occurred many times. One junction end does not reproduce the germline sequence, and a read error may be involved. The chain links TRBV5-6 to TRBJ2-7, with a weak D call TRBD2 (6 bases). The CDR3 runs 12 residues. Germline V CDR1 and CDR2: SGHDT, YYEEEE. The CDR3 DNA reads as TGTGCCAGCAGCTTGGCCATGGGGGGAAAGGACTTC. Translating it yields CASSLAMGGKDF.

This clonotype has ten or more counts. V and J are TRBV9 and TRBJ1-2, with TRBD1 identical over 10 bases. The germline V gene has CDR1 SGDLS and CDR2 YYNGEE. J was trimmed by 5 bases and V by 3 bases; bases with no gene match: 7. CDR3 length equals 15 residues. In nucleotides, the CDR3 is TGTGCCAGCAGCGACCGGACAGGGGGGACGTATGGCTACACCTTC. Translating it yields CASSDRTGGTYGYTF.

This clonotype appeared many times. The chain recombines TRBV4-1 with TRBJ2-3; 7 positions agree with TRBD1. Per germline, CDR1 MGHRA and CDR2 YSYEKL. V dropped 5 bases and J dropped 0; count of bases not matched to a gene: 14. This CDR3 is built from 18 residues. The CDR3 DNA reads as TGCGCCAGCAGCAGGGGGCTAGCCCCCTCCTCTAGCACAGATACGCAGTATTTT. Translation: CASSRGLAPSSSTDTQYF.

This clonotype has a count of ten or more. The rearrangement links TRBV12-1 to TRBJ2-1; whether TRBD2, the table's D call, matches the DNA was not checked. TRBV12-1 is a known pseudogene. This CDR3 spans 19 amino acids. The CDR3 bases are TGTGCCAGCAGCGACTTTCTAGCGGGGGAGCGTACTCCGACCAATGAGCAGTTCTTC. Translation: CASSDFLAGERTPTNEQFF.

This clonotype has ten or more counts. CDR3 in amino acids: CASSQELGGVSYNEQFF. The CDR3, as DNA: TGCGCCAGCAGCCAAGAACTCGGCGGGGTCTCCTACAATGAGCAGTTCTTC. V gene TRBV4-1 combines with J gene TRBJ2-1; D perhaps matches TRBD2 (6 bases). This CDR3 comprises 17 residues. Deletions cut 0 bases from V and 0 bases from J, with 12 bases between. Per germline, CDR1 MGHRA and CDR2 YSYEKL.

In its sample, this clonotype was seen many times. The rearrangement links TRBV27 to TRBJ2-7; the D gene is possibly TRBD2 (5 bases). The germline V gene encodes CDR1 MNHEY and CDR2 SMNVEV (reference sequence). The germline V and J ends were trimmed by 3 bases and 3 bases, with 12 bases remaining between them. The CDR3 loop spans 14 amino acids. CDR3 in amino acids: CASSFGVWGYEQYF. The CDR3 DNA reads TGTGCCAGCAGTTTCGGGGTCTGGGGCTACGAGCAGTACTTC.